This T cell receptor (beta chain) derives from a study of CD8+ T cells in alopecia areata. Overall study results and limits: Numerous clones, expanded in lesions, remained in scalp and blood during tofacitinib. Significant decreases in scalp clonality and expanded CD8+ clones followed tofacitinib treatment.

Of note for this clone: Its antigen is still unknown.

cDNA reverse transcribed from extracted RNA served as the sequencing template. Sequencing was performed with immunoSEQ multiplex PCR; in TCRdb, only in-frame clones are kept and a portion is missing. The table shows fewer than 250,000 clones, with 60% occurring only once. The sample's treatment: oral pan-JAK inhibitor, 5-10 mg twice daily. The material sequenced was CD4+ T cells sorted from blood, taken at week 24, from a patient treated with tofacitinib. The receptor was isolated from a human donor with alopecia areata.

The CDR3: CASSTDRGLIYEQYF. As DNA, the CDR3 is TGTGCCAGCAGCACAGACAGGGGCCTAATCTACGAGCAGTACTTC. The rearrangement joins TRBV7-2 to TRBJ2-7; 8 bases fit TRBD1. Germline assignment: CDR1 SGHTA and CDR2 FQGNSA. The CDR3 extends over 15 amino acids. J gave up 3 bases and V 5 bases, and 9 bases lay outside the gene matches.